This is a list of T cell receptor beta chains from one sample in a study of T cells in Graves' hyperthyroidism and ophthalmopathy. TCRdb fed the multiplex PCR reads into MiXCR, producing one record per CDR3 protein. Of approximately 370,000 distinct CDR3 sequences in the sample, 14% to 15% were seen once. Sequenced sample: blood. The source of these receptors is a woman in her thirties with Graves' hyperthyroidism. Both conserved end residues are part of each CDR3. The D gene is left open where the match is weak. Clone size is given for some rows only: seen once, a few or many times, or a class if the clone is expanded.

D gene,V gene,J gene,clone size,CDR3 DNA,CDR3 protein
NA,TRBV7-2,TRBJ2-5,many,TGTGCCAGCAGCTTAGACTTCAGGGCAGAGACCCAGTACTTC,CASSLDFRAETQYF
NA,TRBV3-1,TRBJ2-2,few,TGTGCCAGCAGCCAAGGGTTTGGCAGGGGGGCCCTTAACACCGGGGAGCTGTTTTTT,CASSQGFGRGALNTGELFF
NA,TRBV11-2,TRBJ2-1,few,TGTGCCAGCAGCTTAGAGATAGGGGGTGTCGAGGGGTTCTTC,CASSLEIGGVEGFF
NA,TRBV28,TRBJ2-7,many,TGTGCCAGCCAGGGGTCGACTACTAACTACGAGCAGTACTTC,CASQGSTTNYEQYF
TRBD1,TRBV3-1,TRBJ1-1,few,TGTGCCAGCAACAACTTCCTGGGACAGGACACTGAAGCTTTCTTT,CASNNFLGQDTEAFF
TRBD1,TRBV30,TRBJ1-5,few,TGTGCCTGGAGCGAAACAGGGGCAGCACACATTCGGGATAGCAATCAGCCCCAGCATTTT,CAWSETGAAHIRDSNQPQHF
NA,TRBV7-3,TRBJ2-5,few,TGTGCCAGCAGCTCCGTAGCAAGGGGTCGCAAGACCCAGTACTTC,CASSSVARGRKTQYF
NA,TRBV12-3/TRBV12-4,TRBJ2-7,many,TGTGCCAGCAGTTTAGGCGGGGGCCTCTACGAGCAGTACTTC,CASSLGGGLYEQYF
TRBD2,TRBV6-1,TRBJ2-7,few,TGTGCCAGCAGTACGGGACATGATTTTGCGGGAGGGTACGAGCAGTACTTC,CASSTGHDFAGGYEQYF
NA,TRBV19,TRBJ2-7,NA,TGTGCCAGTAGTATTAACAGGAGAGATGAGCAGTACTTC,CASSINRRDEQYF
TRBD2,TRBV7-9,TRBJ2-5,few,TGTGCCAGCTGTAGCGGGATCCAAGAGACCCAGTGCTTC,CASCSGIQETQCF
TRBD1,TRBV29-1,TRBJ2-7,few,TGCAGCGTAGGACAGGGGGGCGAGCAGTACTTC,CSVGQGGEQYF
NA,TRBV6-2/TRBV6-3,TRBJ2-7,many,TGTGCCAGCAGTTACATCCCGATCGCTAGCTGGGCCTACGAGCAGTACTTC,CASSYIPIASWAYEQYF
NA,TRBV2,TRBJ2-4,few,TGTGCCAGCAGTGAACAGGGAGCCAAAAACATTCAGTACTTC,CASSEQGAKNIQYF
TRBD1,TRBV28,TRBJ1-2,NA,TGTGCCAGCAGTCACCAGGGGGCACGGGGCTACACCTTC,CASSHQGARGYTF
NA,TRBV28,TRBJ2-7,NA,TGTGCCAGCAGTTTACCGACGGGAGACTACGGGCAGTACTTC,CASSLPTGDYGQYF
TRBD1,TRBV20-1,TRBJ1-5,few,TGCAGTGCTAGCTTTAGACAGGGGGCAGTTCAGCCCCAGCATTTT,CSASFRQGAVQPQHF
TRBD2,TRBV20-1,TRBJ2-1,few,TGCAGTGCAACAGGGACTAGCGGGAGAATGACCTACAATGAGCAGTTCTTC,CSATGTSGRMTYNEQFF
NA,TRBV25-1,TRBJ2-7,NA,TGTGCCAGCAGTGAAGATCGAGGTTTGAGAGAGCAGTACTTC,CASSEDRGLREQYF
NA,TRBV6-1,TRBJ2-3,few,TGTGCCAGCAGGAGAATTAGCGGCTCCACAGATACGCAGTATTTT,CASRRISGSTDTQYF
NA,TRBV2,TRBJ2-7,many,TGTGCCAGCAGCGAGTACGAGCAGTACTTC,CASSEYEQYF
NA,TRBV28,TRBJ2-1,many,TGTGCCAGCAGTGGACTTACAGGGAACTTCTACAATGAGCAGTTCTTC,CASSGLTGNFYNEQFF
NA,TRBV7-9,TRBJ1-4,NA,TGTGCCAGCAGCTTACTAAATCCCCGAGAAAAACTGTTTTTT,CASSLLNPREKLFF
TRBD1,TRBV24-1,TRBJ1-2,many,TGTGCCACCAGTGATCGGACAGGTTCTTCTAACGGCTACACCTTC,CATSDRTGSSNGYTF
NA,TRBV20-1,TRBJ2-1,many,TGCAGTGCTAGAAGTTGGAGGTCCTACAATGAGCAGTTCTTC,CSARSWRSYNEQFF
NA,TRBV28,TRBJ1-5,many,TGTGCCAGCAGCCCCTGGGCGGCCTCGCCCGGGGGAGGCAATCAGCCCCAGCATTTT,CASSPWAASPGGGNQPQHF
NA,TRBV3-1,TRBJ2-7,NA,TGTGCCAGCAGCCAAGCTGGCGAGCAGTACTTC,CASSQAGEQYF
NA,TRBV5-1,TRBJ1-1,NA,TGCGCCAGCAGCTTAATTACAGTGCCGAACACTGAAGCTTTCTTT,CASSLITVPNTEAFF
NA,TRBV20-1,TRBJ2-5,NA,TGCAGTGTTGATGAGGGTGTAAAGACCCAGTACTTC,CSVDEGVKTQYF
NA,TRBV3-1,TRBJ2-2,many,TGTGCCAGCCAAATTACCGCGAACACCGGGGAGCTGTTTTTT,CASQITANTGELFF
NA,TRBV7-2,TRBJ1-2,many,TGTGCCAGCAGCTCCCGGGGAACAAGATATGGCTACACCTTC,CASSSRGTRYGYTF
TRBD1,TRBV28,TRBJ2-4,few,TGTGCCAGTCGACAGGGGTGGGACATTCAGTACTTC,CASRQGWDIQYF
NA,TRBV2,TRBJ2-1,many,TGTGCCAGCAGTCGACTAGAGAAGATGTACAATGAGCAGTTCTTC,CASSRLEKMYNEQFF
TRBD1,TRBV19,TRBJ2-5,NA,TGTGCCAGTAGTATCCCCGGACAGGGGCTCCAAGAGACCCAGTACTTC,CASSIPGQGLQETQYF
TRBD1,TRBV6-1,TRBJ2-1,many,TGTGCCAGCAGAACAGGACAGGATACCTACAATGAGCAGTTCTTC,CASRTGQDTYNEQFF
NA,TRBV5-1,TRBJ2-7,NA,TGCGCCAGCAGCGGGCTGGGGGAGGGGGGCGAGCAGTACTTC,CASSGLGEGGEQYF
NA,TRBV6-1,TRBJ2-7,many,TGTGCCAGCAACGGGCGGAGCTCCTACGAGCAGTACTTC,CASNGRSSYEQYF
TRBD2,TRBV30,TRBJ2-2,many,TGTGCCTGGGCCCGCGTGGGCGGGAGTGGAACCGGGGAGCTGTTTTTT,CAWARVGGSGTGELFF
NA,TRBV10-2,TRBJ2-1,few,TGCGCCAGCAGTGAGTCTGGAGCTAGCGTGTACAATGAGCAGTTCTTC,CASSESGASVYNEQFF
TRBD2,TRBV20-1,TRBJ2-1,NA,TGCAGTGCTGAGCCGGGACTAGCCCCGATCGATGAGCAGTTCTTC,CSAEPGLAPIDEQFF
TRBD1,TRBV10-3,TRBJ1-5,few,TGTGCCATCAGTCCGGGACAGAACAATCAGCCCCAGCATTTT,CAISPGQNNQPQHF
NA,TRBV2,TRBJ1-5,NA,TGTGCCAGCAGTTATCAGGGAGGGGTTCAGCCCCAGCATTTT,CASSYQGGVQPQHF
NA,TRBV20-1,TRBJ1-1,many,TGCAGTGCTAGAGACCAGGGCGGCACTGAAGCTTTCTTT,CSARDQGGTEAFF
TRBD1,TRBV9,TRBJ2-5,NA,TGTGCCAGCAGCGTAGCACAGGGGGCCTGGGAGACCCAGTACTTC,CASSVAQGAWETQYF
NA,TRBV7-6,TRBJ1-5,few,TGTGCCAGCAGCCGGACAGTGAATCAGCCCCAGCATTTT,CASSRTVNQPQHF
NA,TRBV14,TRBJ2-2,many,TGTGCCAGCAGCCCCACCTTAGCGGTCGACGGGGAGCTGTTTTTT,CASSPTLAVDGELFF
TRBD1,TRBV28,TRBJ1-4,NA,TGTGCCAGCAGTCCCACGCCAGGGGGCGCTTGGGAAAAACTGTTTTTT,CASSPTPGGAWEKLFF
TRBD2,TRBV7-8,TRBJ2-7,few,TGTGCCAGCAGCTTGGGGACTAGCGACGAGCAGTACTTC,CASSLGTSDEQYF
TRBD2,TRBV6-1,TRBJ2-1,many,TGTGCCAAGAAGCTGACTAGCGGTGAGCAGTTCTTC,CAKKLTSGEQFF
NA,TRBV27,TRBJ2-1,NA,TGTGCCAGCAGTCCACCGGGGCACCGGGACTTATACAATGAGCAGTTCTTC,CASSPPGHRDLYNEQFF